This is a list of T cell receptor beta chains from one sample in a study of metastatic and nonmetastatic thyroid tumors. TCRdb re-called clones via MiXCR from the PCR reads. The data hold about 34,000 clones, with 35% observed a single time. The sample taken for sequencing was tumor tissue. These receptors were taken from a female donor with papillary thyroid cancer or a benign thyroid nodule (not recorded which). Some clones in this sample may be carry-over from other donors' samples. The CDR3 runs from the conserved cysteine through the conserved F or W. A D gene is named only where the DNA matches it firmly. Rows may omit the clone size; those that give it use once, few, many or a size class.

CASSERPGLGYNEQFF,TGTGCCAGCAGTGAACGCCCCGGACTGGGCTACAATGAGCAGTTCTTC,few,-,TRBV6-1,TRBJ2-1
CASSRTGLNQPQHF,TGTGCCAGCAGCCGGACAGGCCTAAATCAGCCCCAGCATTTT,-,TRBD1,TRBV12-3/TRBV12-4,TRBJ1-5
CASSYGRLAGVNEQFF,TGTGCCAGCAGTTACGGGCGACTAGCGGGAGTCAATGAGCAGTTCTTC,-,TRBD2,TRBV6-5,TRBJ2-1
CASSHKLAGESYNEQFF,TGTGCCAGCAGTCATAAACTAGCGGGGGAATCCTACAATGAGCAGTTCTTC,once,TRBD2,TRBV7-8,TRBJ2-1
CASSQAGAAYEQYF,TGCGCCAGCAGCCAAGCTGGGGCAGCCTACGAGCAGTACTTC,-,-,TRBV4-1,TRBJ2-7
CASSRQGILGNTEAFF,TGTGCCAGCAGCCGTCAGGGCATATTAGGTAACACTGAAGCTTTCTTT,-,-,TRBV3-1,TRBJ1-1
CASSLMWGHEQFF,TGTGCCAGCAGTTTAATGTGGGGCCATGAGCAGTTCTTC,few,-,TRBV27,TRBJ2-1
CASSFDSITNGYTF,TGTGCCAGCAGTTTCGACAGCATCACCAATGGCTACACCTTC,once,-,TRBV7-9,TRBJ1-2
CSASRPGPRYNEQFF,TGCAGTGCTAGTAGACCGGGACCCAGATACAATGAGCAGTTCTTC,-,-,TRBV20-1,TRBJ2-1
CASSTEGDPSYEQYF,TGCGCCAGCAGCACTGAAGGGGATCCCTCCTACGAGCAGTACTTC,-,-,TRBV5-1,TRBJ2-7
CATSLWRTGTYEQYF,TGTGCCACCTCCCTTTGGAGGACAGGGACCTACGAGCAGTACTTC,few,TRBD1,TRBV19,TRBJ2-7
CASSEQRGYEQYF,TGTGCCAGCAGTGAACAGCGGGGCTACGAGCAGTACTTC,few,TRBD2,TRBV6-1,TRBJ2-7
CASSGGLGGRDSPLHF,TGCGCCAGCAGTGGGGGTCTAGGGGGCAGAGATTCACCCCTCCACTTT,-,TRBD1,TRBV5-1,TRBJ1-6
CASSEVPSGSEQYF,TGTGCCAGCAGTGAAGTGCCCTCCGGATCCGAGCAGTACTTC,few,-,TRBV6-1,TRBJ2-7
CASSFLGGEQYF,TGTGCCAGCAGCTTTCTGGGGGGTGAGCAGTACTTC,-,-,TRBV6-2/TRBV6-3,TRBJ2-7
CSATAGTSITGELFF,TGCAGTGCAACAGCCGGGACTAGCATCACCGGGGAGCTGTTTTTT,-,TRBD2,TRBV20-1,TRBJ2-2
CASSLDRAGEQFF,TGCGCCAGCAGCTTGGACAGGGCGGGCGAGCAGTTCTTC,-,-,TRBV5-1,TRBJ2-1
CSATAGLAGVEQYF,TGCAGTGCCACGGCGGGACTAGCGGGAGTTGAGCAGTACTTC,-,TRBD2,TRBV20-1,TRBJ2-7
CASQPGYAVMTAIANTGELFF,TGTGCCAGCCAGCCAGGTTATGCGGTGATGACTGCGATCGCGAACACCGGGGAGCTGTTTTTT,-,-,TRBV4-2,TRBJ2-2
CASSGRSGYTF,TGCGCCAGCAGTGGGAGGTCTGGCTACACCTTC,many,-,TRBV5-1,TRBJ1-2
CASSVVAGELFF,TGTGCCAGCAGCGTAGTAGCTGGGGAGCTTTTTTTT,-,-,TRBV9,TRBJ2-2
CSATAGPFSKEDTQYF,TGCAGTGCCACAGCTGGTCCCTTCTCCAAGGAGGATACGCAGTATTTT,-,-,TRBV20-1,TRBJ2-3
CASSTQLARSSYEQYF,TGTGCCAGTAGTACTCAACTAGCGCGAAGCTCCTACGAGCAGTACTTC,-,TRBD2,TRBV19,TRBJ2-7
CASSIEAARLAGGRIGELFF,TGTGCCAGTAGTATCGAGGCCGCGAGACTAGCGGGAGGGCGTATCGGGGAGCTGTTTTTT,few,TRBD2,TRBV19,TRBJ2-2
CASSYALDRASYEQYF,TGTGCCAGCAGTTACGCCCTAGACAGGGCCTCCTACGAGCAGTACTTC,few,TRBD1,TRBV6-2/TRBV6-3,TRBJ2-7
CASSQAGFGYTF,TGTGCCAGCAGCCAAGCGGGGTTTGGCTACACCTTC,-,-,TRBV14,TRBJ1-2
CASSQEHGEGYEQYF,TGCGCCAGCAGCCAAGAACACGGTGAGGGCTACGAGCAGTACTTC,once,-,TRBV4-3,TRBJ2-7
CAISESNSVAYEQYF,TGTGCCATCAGTGAGTCGAATTCGGTTGCCTACGAGCAGTACTTC,few,-,TRBV10-3,TRBJ2-7
CSAEEEGYTF,TGCAGTGCCGAAGAAGAGGGCTACACCTTC,-,-,TRBV20-1,TRBJ1-2